These 2 T cell receptor beta chains were sequenced from one sample in a study of blood T cell repertoires in COVID-19. The protocol was immunoSEQ multiplex PCR, while the TCRdb copy is restricted to in-frame clones and leaves out a portion. Among 120,000 to 150,000 clones listed, roughly 89% were seen once. Source material: PBMCs or T cells enriched from blood (not recorded which). The receptors here all came from a woman between 45 and 65 years old who had been exposed to COVID-19.

The chain recombines TRBV7-9 with TRBJ2-1; 8 bases map to TRBD1. The CDR3 sequence is 16 residues long. After removal of 4 bases from V and 7 bases from J, the junction contained 12 bases not matched to a gene. The V gene's germline CDR1 is SEHNR and CDR2 FQNEAQ (reference sequence). CDR3 region: CASSSPPGQAINEQFF. The DNA for the CDR3 is TGTGCCAGCAGCTCCCCCCCGGGACAGGCTATTAATGAGCAGTTCTTC.

The chain joins TRBV5-4 to TRBJ2-7; possible D gene TRBD1, 5 bases. This CDR3 is built from 15 residues. Looked up from germline, CDR1 is SGHNT and CDR2 is YYREEE (reference sequence). Trimming pared 6 bases from V and 0 bases from J, leaving 16 bases between. The DNA for the CDR3 is TGTGCCAGCATCCGATCGGACACGAGCTCCTACGAGCAGTACTTC. This translates into CASIRSDTSSYEQYF.